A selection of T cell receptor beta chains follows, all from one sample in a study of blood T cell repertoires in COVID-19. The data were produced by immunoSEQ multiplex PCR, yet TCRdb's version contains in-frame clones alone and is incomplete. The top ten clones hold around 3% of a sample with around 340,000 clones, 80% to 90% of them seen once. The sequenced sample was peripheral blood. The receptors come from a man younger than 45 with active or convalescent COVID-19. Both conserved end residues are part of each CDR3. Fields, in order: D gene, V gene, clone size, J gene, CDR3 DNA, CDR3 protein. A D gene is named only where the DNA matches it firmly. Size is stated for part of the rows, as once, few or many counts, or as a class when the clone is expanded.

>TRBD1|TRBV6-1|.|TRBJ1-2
TGTGCCAGCAGTCCAACTACAGGGGTCTATGGCTACACCTTC
CASSPTTGVYGYTF
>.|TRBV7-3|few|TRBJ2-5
TGTGCCAGCAGCACGGGACTTCGAGAGACCCAGTACTTC
CASSTGLRETQYF
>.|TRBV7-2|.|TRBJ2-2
TGTGCCAGCAGCTTTAGCGGAAACACCGGGGAGCTGTTTTTT
CASSFSGNTGELFF
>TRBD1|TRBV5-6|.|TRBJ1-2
TGTGCCAGCAGCCTAGGACAGGGAATAGCCTTGGGCTATGGCTACACCTTC
CASSLGQGIALGYGYTF
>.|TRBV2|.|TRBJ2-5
TGTGCCAGCAGTGACCTTGGACAGCAAGAGACCCAGTACTTC
CASSDLGQQETQYF
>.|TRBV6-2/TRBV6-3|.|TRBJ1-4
TGTGCCAGCAGTTACGGAGGGAAAAATGAAAAACTGTTTTTT
CASSYGGKNEKLFF
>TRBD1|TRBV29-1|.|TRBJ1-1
TGCAGCTCCGCACCCGACAGGGCCACTGAAGCTTTCTTT
CSSAPDRATEAFF
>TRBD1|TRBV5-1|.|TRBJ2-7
TGCGCCAGCAGCCCGGGGGGGACAGGGGTATACGAGCAGTACTTC
CASSPGGTGVYEQYF
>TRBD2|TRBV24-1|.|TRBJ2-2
TGTGCCACCAGTGAGCACGGGACTACGGGAACCGGGGAGCTGTTTTTT
CATSEHGTTGTGELFF
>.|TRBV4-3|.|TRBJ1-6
TGCGCCAGCAGCCAAGACGGAGATTCACCCCTCCACTTT
CASSQDGDSPLHF
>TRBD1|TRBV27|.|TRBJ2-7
TGTGCCAGCAGCAGCGCCTTCGGGACAGGGTTCGGGTACGAGCAGTACTTC
CASSSAFGTGFGYEQYF
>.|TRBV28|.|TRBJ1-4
TGTGCCAGCAGCCAGAATAGCATGGCCACAACTAATGAAAAACTGTTTTTT
CASSQNSMATTNEKLFF
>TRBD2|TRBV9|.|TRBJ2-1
TGTGCCAGCAGCGTAGATAGCGGGGGGGCCGATGAGCAGTTCTTC
CASSVDSGGADEQFF
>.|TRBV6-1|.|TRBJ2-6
TGTGCCAGCAGTGACCTGGGGGGAAACTCTGGGGCCAACGTCCTGACTTTC
CASSDLGGNSGANVLTF